This entry lists 13 T cell receptor beta chains sequenced from one sample in a study of cytomegalovirus exposure and HLA in healthy donors. The PCR made use of 60 Vbeta and 13 Jbeta primers. TCRdb's table, derived via immunoSEQ multiplex PCR, lists solely in-frame clones and lacks some. The data hold 110,000 or so clones, with approximately 79% observed a single time. Sequenced material: PBMCs. The source of these receptors is a man in his fifties or sixties in good health and CMV-seropositive.

This chain joins TRBV27 and TRBJ1-1; D remains unclear. Trimming pared 3 bases from V and 5 bases from J, leaving 10 bases between. The CDR3 is 13 residues long. The germline CDR1 and CDR2 sequences are MNHEY and SMNVEV (reference sequence). The CDR3 here is CASSLAQATEAFF. The CDR3 nucleotides read TGTGCCAGCAGTTTGGCCCAAGCGACTGAAGCTTTCTTT.

DNA of the CDR3: TGTGCCAGCAGTGACCCTAGCGGAATTTTACAAGAGACCCAGTACTTC. Translation: CASSDPSGILQETQYF. The V and J genes are TRBV6-1 and TRBJ2-5; TRBD2 agrees at 7 bases. Per the germline V gene, CDR1 is MNHNS and CDR2 is SASEGT. The V gene end was trimmed by 3 bases and the J gene end by 2 bases; junction bases not matched to a gene: 9. The CDR3 runs 16 residues.

CDR3 coding DNA: TGTGCCAGCAGCCCCCAGGGGACAAACTATGGCTACACCTTC. As protein: CASSPQGTNYGYTF. This chain links TRBV7-2 with TRBJ1-2, with D perhaps matching TRBD1 (6 bases). The CDR3 length is 14 residues. Deletions cut 5 bases from V and 2 bases from J, with 12 bases between. CDR1 SGHTA and CDR2 FQGNSA come from the germline V gene.

In nucleotides, the CDR3 is TGTGCCAGCAGCCTCACGTCTTACAGGTCTGGGGCCAACGTCCTGACTTTC. Amino acids: CASSLTSYRSGANVLTF. The J gene is TRBJ2-6, the V gene TRBV7-2, with D possibly being TRBD1 (5 bases). CDR1 is SGHTA, CDR2 FQGNSA, per germline. V was cut by 5 bases and J by 1 base, with 15 bases left in between. This CDR3 region has 17 residues.

Only a few counts were recorded for this clone. J is TRBJ2-1 and V is TRBV5-1, with D possibly matching TRBD2 (7 bases). Trimming cost V 3 bases and J 2 bases, with 12 bases left between them. The V gene's germline CDR1 is SGHRS and CDR2 YFSETQ. The CDR3 is 15 residues long. This CDR3 reads CASSSRGATYNEQFF. The CDR3 DNA reads as TGCGCCAGCAGCTCCCGGGGGGCTACCTACAATGAGCAGTTCTTC. The variable domain in full, completed from reference TRBV5-1 and TRBJ2-1, reads KAGVTQTPRYLIKTRGQQVTLSCSPISGHRSVSWYQQTPGQGLQFLFEYFSETQRNKGNFPGRFSGRQFSNSRSEMNVSTLELGDSALYLCASSSRGATYNEQFFGPGTRLTVL.

The genes are TRBV5-5 and TRBJ2-7; no definite D call. Trimming pared 1 base from V and 6 bases from J, leaving 14 bases between. Per germline, CDR1 SGHKS and CDR2 YYEKEE (reference sequence). This CDR3 comprises 14 residues. Here the CDR3 reads CASSLPRLSLEQYF. In DNA form, the CDR3 reads TGTGCCAGCAGCTTGCCCAGGCTTTCACTCGAGCAGTACTTC.

Regarding this clone: This sample includes further DNA sequences coding for the same CDR3. The chain uses TRBV2 and TRBJ2-3, with D unresolved. This CDR3 has 13 amino acids. CDR1 is SNHLY and CDR2 is FYNNEI in the germline V gene. V lost 1 base and J 1 base, leaving 3 bases between the germline ends. This CDR3 is CASSEGGTDTQYF. CDR3 DNA sequence: TGTGCCAGCAGTGAAGGAGGCACAGATACGCAGTATTTT.

The sample holds a few counts of this clone. The chain is built from TRBV2 and TRBJ2-4; maybe TRBD2 (5 bases). The CDR3 covers 14 residues. The V end lost 4 bases, the J end lost 5 bases, and 12 bases lay between the germline ends. Germline V CDR1 and CDR2: SNHLY, FYNNEI. The CDR3 nucleotides read TGTGCCAGCAGTGGGGCGGGTTTCCAAAACATTCAGTACTTC. This sequence encodes CASSGAGFQNIQYF. The variable domain in full, completed from reference TRBV2 and TRBJ2-4, reads EPEVTQTPSHQVTQMGQEVILRCVPISNHLYFYWYRQILGQKVEFLVSFYNNEISEKSEIFDDQFSVERPDGSNFTLKIRSTKLEDSAMYFCASSGAGFQNIQYFGAGTRLSVL.

V usage is TRBV4-1 and J usage is TRBJ2-1, with TRBD2 matching 9 bases. Germline V gives CDR1 MGHRA, CDR2 YSYEKL. Unmatched junction bases numbered 15, after V lost 4 bases and J lost 8 bases. The CDR3 is 17 residues long. The CDR3 nucleotides are TGCGCCAGCAGCCTTGGTATAGCGGGAGTTTTGATGCATGAGCAGTTCTTC. Protein: CASSLGIAGVLMHEQFF.

This chain joins TRBV14 and TRBJ1-2; D gene uncertain. The CDR3 runs 13 residues. The V gene lost 4 bases and the J gene lost 4 bases, with 10 bases spanning the gap. CDR1 is SGHDN, CDR2 FVKESK, per germline. CDR3 DNA sequence: TGTGCCAGCAGCCCGGGTCAGCTCTATGGCTACACCTTC. Amino acid sequence: CASSPGQLYGYTF. Drawing the rest from reference TRBV14 and TRBJ1-2, the complete variable domain is EAGVTQFPSHSVIEKGQTVTLRCDPISGHDNLYWYRRVMGKEIKFLLHFVKESKQDESGMPNNRFLAERTGGTYSTLKVQPAELEDSGVYFCASSPGQLYGYTFGSGTRLTVV.

This rearrangement joins TRBV28 to TRBJ2-1; D might be TRBD2 (5 bases). CDR1 MDHEN and CDR2 SYDVKM come from the germline V gene. V was cut by 8 bases and J by 10 bases, with 18 bases left in between. The CDR3 loop spans 13 amino acids. CDR3 sequence (DNA): TGTGCCAGCCACCCGGGATTACAAATAGAGCAGTTCTTC. This encodes CASHPGLQIEQFF.

V is TRBV4-1 and J is TRBJ1-1, with TRBD1 matching 8 bases. The V gene end was trimmed by 3 bases and the J gene end by 0 bases; junction bases not matched to a gene: 6. The CDR3 covers 16 residues. Germline CDR1 MGHRA, CDR2 YSYEKL. This CDR3 is CASSQAQGAVNTEAFF. CDR3 nucleotides: TGCGCCAGCAGCCAGGCCCAGGGGGCCGTGAACACTGAAGCTTTCTTT.

DNA of the CDR3: TGCGCCAGCAGCCCCCAAACAGGGGGCCCCTACAATGAGCAGTTCTTC. Protein product: CASSPQTGGPYNEQFF. The rearrangement links TRBV4-3 to TRBJ2-1; 9 bases agree with TRBD1. CDR1 and CDR2 (germline): LGHNA, YSLEER. V trimming: 4 bases; J trimming: 2 bases; junction bases outside the gene matches: 6. This CDR3 region has 16 residues.